The present T cell receptor beta chain was sequenced within a study of blood T cell repertoires in COVID-19. On the study more broadly: COVID-19 samples collected from the United States, Italy and Spain covered acute and convalescent phases. From T cells, B-cell-depleted T cells, or PBMCs came the material, which was cDNA or gDNA.

Methods used by the authors: Cell counts per sample came from amplifying reference gene primers. The assay was immunoSEQ multiplex PCR, and TCRdb's table has in-frame clones only and misses some. The DNA was the basis for D and trimming; V, J and clone size are from that table. The sample yields 110,000 or so clones, about 80% seen once. The junction had 9 bases not matched to a gene; V was cut back by 3 bases and J by 0 bases. The germline gives CDR1 LNHDA, CDR2 SQIVND (reference sequence). The CDR3 length is 17 residues. The rearrangement links TRBV19 to TRBJ1-2; 8 bases match TRBD1. The receptor was derived from a middle-aged woman with acute or convalescent COVID-19. The sequencing sample was made of peripheral blood. CDR3 sequence (DNA): TGTGCCAGTAGTATCGGGACAGGTAAAGCCTCTAACTATGGCTACACCTTC. Amino acid sequence: CASSIGTGKASNYGYTF.